The source of this TCR beta chain is a study of technical replicates of blood from a handful of donors. CDR1 SQVTM and CDR2 ANQGSEA come from the germline V gene. V lost 6 bases to trimming and J lost 5 bases; unmatched junction nucleotides: 12. This CDR3 spans 15 amino acids. Assay used: immunoSEQ multiplex PCR; TCRdb lists only in-frame clones, some missing. The sample consists of roughly 97,000 clones, roughly 95% of them appearing once. V usage is TRBV29-1 and J usage is TRBJ2-5; 10 bases line up with TRBD1. This TCR was recovered from a human donor in good health. The material sequenced was T cells isolated from PBMCs. CDR3 loop: CSVADPGQGRETQYF. CDR3 in DNA: TGCAGCGTCGCAGATCCGGGACAGGGGAGGGAGACCCAGTACTTC.